The present T cell receptor (beta chain) was sequenced within a study of regulatory T cells in long-lasting Graves disease. Whole-study results and caveats: Accuracy could have been hurt by small sample size. Shared public clonotypes totalled approximately 3,000 in persistent patients, compared with over 800 in new patients.

iRepertoire HTBI primers and Arm-PCR of CDR3 regions built TCR beta libraries. TCRdb reanalysed the multiplex PCR reads using MiXCR and keeps one entry per CDR3 protein. The sample includes more than 400,000 distinct CDR3 sequences, around 15% of them seen just once. Sample time point: newly diagnosed GD, antithyroid drugs for less than 3 months. PBMC-derived RNA was used for the TCR library. Notes on this clonotype: Its antigen is unknown.

The sample was also linked to a second study, of T cells in Graves' hyperthyroidism and ophthalmopathy. As that report states: Primed by the HTBI set, a first-round RT-PCR was run on the TCR CDR3.

The origin of this receptor is a man aged 40-49 years with Graves disease. The source was peripheral blood mononuclear cells (PBMCs), collected at new diagnosis, from a patient treated with antithyroid drugs.

For the CDR3, the DNA is TGTGCCAGCACGGGGACAGGCAGGTACCAAGAGACCCAGTACTTC. Protein: CASTGTGRYQETQYF. This chain uses TRBV25-1 with TRBJ2-5; 8 positions match TRBD1. V lost 7 bases and J lost 0; bases outside the gene matches: 7. Germline V gene data show CDR1 as MGHDK and CDR2 as SYGVNS. The CDR3 length is 15 residues.